This T cell receptor beta chain was captured by sequencing in a study of memory CD4+ T cells and cytomegalovirus serostatus. Overall study context: Donors were healthy Belgian adults, 8 to 10 CMV seropositive and roughly 25 seronegative. Study-wide results and limits: Suggested: most of the CMV-linked TCR signature lies in CD4+ memory cells.

The V gene's germline CDR1 is SGHRS and CDR2 YFSETQ. The CDR3 has 12 amino acids. V was trimmed by 1 base and J by 5 bases, leaving 3 bases between them. Single viable CD3+CD4+CD8-CD45RO+ cells were sorted as the memory CD4+ T cells. TCRdb's table, derived via immunoSEQ multiplex PCR, lists solely in-frame clones and lacks some. The profile shows tens of thousands of clones, about three quarters of them singletons. Turning to this clone: Its target is unknown. This sample includes further DNA sequences coding for the same CDR3.

The clonotype comes from an adult in good health and CMV-seropositive. What was sequenced was memory CD4+ T cells from blood. The rearrangement links TRBV5-1 to TRBJ2-2; the D is unclear. CDR3 DNA sequence: TGCGCCAGCAGCTTGTCTACCGGGGAGCTGTTTTTT. Its protein is CASSLSTGELFF.